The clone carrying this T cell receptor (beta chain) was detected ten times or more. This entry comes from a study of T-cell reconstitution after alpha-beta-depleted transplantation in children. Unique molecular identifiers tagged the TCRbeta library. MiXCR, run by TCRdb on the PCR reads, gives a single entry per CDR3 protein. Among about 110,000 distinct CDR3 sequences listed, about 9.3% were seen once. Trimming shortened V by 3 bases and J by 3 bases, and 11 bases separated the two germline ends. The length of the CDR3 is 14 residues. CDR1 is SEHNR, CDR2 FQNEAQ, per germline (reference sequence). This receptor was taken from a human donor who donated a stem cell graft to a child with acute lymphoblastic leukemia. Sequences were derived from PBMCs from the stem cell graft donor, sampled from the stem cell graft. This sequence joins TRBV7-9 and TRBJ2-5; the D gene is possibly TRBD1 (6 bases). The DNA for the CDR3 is TGTGCCAGCAGCTTTATAAAGGGGGAAGAGACCCAGTACTTC. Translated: CASSFIKGEETQYF. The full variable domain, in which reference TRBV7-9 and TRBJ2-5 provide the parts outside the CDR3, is DTGVSQNPRHKITKRGQNVTFRCDPISEHNRLYWYRQTLGQGPEFLTYFQNEAQLEKSRLLSDRFSAERPKGSFSTLEIQRTEQGDSAMYLCASSFIKGEETQYFGPGTRLLVL.